A selection of T cell receptor beta chains follows, all from one sample in a study of blood T cells in healthy people across ages. TCRdb independently ran MiXCR on the 5' RACE reads; one entry per CDR3 protein. The sample contains approximately 940,000 distinct CDR3 sequences, 45% to 50% of which appear only once. Sequencing used blood. These receptors were collected from a man aged 30 to 39 in good health. Each CDR3 is given with its conserved first and last residue. The D gene is left open where the match is weak. Where a row states a size, it is once, few, many or the class of an expanded clone; other rows omit it.

cdr3_length: 16; clone_size: NA; v_call: TRBV5-5; j_call: TRBJ2-7; d_call: TRBD2; cdr3_aa: CASSPGTSGESYEQYF; cdr3_nt: TGTGCCAGCAGCCCTGGGACTAGCGGGGAGTCCTACGAGCAGTACTTC
cdr3_length: 18; clone_size: few; v_call: TRBV20-1; j_call: TRBJ2-7; d_call: TRBD2; cdr3_aa: CSPKGAGLAGGLSYEQYF; cdr3_nt: TGCAGTCCTAAGGGAGCCGGACTAGCGGGGGGCCTCTCCTACGAGCAGTACTTC
cdr3_length: 13; clone_size: few; v_call: TRBV12-3/TRBV12-4; j_call: TRBJ1-1; d_call: NA; cdr3_aa: CASKKQSNTEAFF; cdr3_nt: TGTGCCAGCAAAAAACAGTCGAACACTGAAGCTTTCTTT
cdr3_length: 16; clone_size: NA; v_call: TRBV10-3; j_call: TRBJ1-4; d_call: NA; cdr3_aa: CAISPISGTPPSGLFF; cdr3_nt: TGTGCCATCAGTCCTATATCCGGGACACCTCCTTCTGGACTGTTTTTT
cdr3_length: 13; clone_size: NA; v_call: TRBV29-1; j_call: TRBJ1-1; d_call: NA; cdr3_aa: CSAEQGSRSEAFF; cdr3_nt: TGCAGCGCTGAACAGGGCTCGAGGTCGGAAGCTTTCTTT
cdr3_length: 14; clone_size: NA; v_call: TRBV5-1; j_call: TRBJ1-5; d_call: NA; cdr3_aa: CASRPGFSDQPQHF; cdr3_nt: TGCGCCAGTCGTCCAGGTTTTTCCGACCAGCCCCAGCATTTT
cdr3_length: 16; clone_size: NA; v_call: TRBV11-1; j_call: TRBJ1-6; d_call: TRBD1; cdr3_aa: CASSYGQGARNSPLHF; cdr3_nt: TGTGCCAGCAGCTACGGCCAGGGGGCGAGGAATTCACCCCTCCACTTT
cdr3_length: 15; clone_size: few; v_call: TRBV20-1; j_call: TRBJ2-3; d_call: NA; cdr3_aa: CSAPETGASTDTQYF; cdr3_nt: TGCAGTGCCCCGGAAACGGGGGCGAGCACAGATACGCAGTATTTT
cdr3_length: 14; clone_size: NA; v_call: TRBV3-1; j_call: TRBJ2-7; d_call: TRBD1; cdr3_aa: CASNQGTGSDEQYF; cdr3_nt: TGTGCCAGCAACCAAGGGACAGGGAGCGACGAGCAGTACTTC
cdr3_length: 16; clone_size: few; v_call: TRBV7-9; j_call: TRBJ2-7; d_call: TRBD1; cdr3_aa: CASSSRQGGLTYEQYF; cdr3_nt: TGTGCCAGCAGCTCCCGACAGGGGGGCTTAACTTACGAGCAGTACTTC
cdr3_length: 14; clone_size: NA; v_call: TRBV7-8; j_call: TRBJ2-5; d_call: NA; cdr3_aa: CASSVVRDQETQYF; cdr3_nt: TGTGCCAGCAGCGTAGTCAGGGACCAAGAGACCCAGTACTTC
cdr3_length: 12; clone_size: once; v_call: TRBV28; j_call: TRBJ2-5; d_call: TRBD1; cdr3_aa: CATRQGPETQYF; cdr3_nt: TGTGCCACCCGACAGGGACCGGAGACCCAGTACTTC
cdr3_length: 15; clone_size: NA; v_call: TRBV10-3; j_call: TRBJ2-3; d_call: NA; cdr3_aa: CAISENFPSTDTQYF; cdr3_nt: TGTGCCATCAGTGAGAATTTTCCTAGCACAGATACGCAGTATTTT
cdr3_length: 15; clone_size: NA; v_call: TRBV4-1; j_call: TRBJ1-1; d_call: TRBD1; cdr3_aa: CASSQDPRQGVGAFF; cdr3_nt: TGCGCCAGCAGCCAAGATCCGCGACAGGGGGTAGGAGCTTTCTTT
cdr3_length: 14; clone_size: few; v_call: TRBV5-6; j_call: TRBJ1-2; d_call: NA; cdr3_aa: CASSVGTRNYGYTF; cdr3_nt: TGTGCCAGCAGCGTCGGGACGAGGAACTATGGCTACACCTTC
cdr3_length: 16; clone_size: many; v_call: TRBV7-2; j_call: TRBJ2-7; d_call: NA; cdr3_aa: CASSLDAGPFAYEQYF; cdr3_nt: TGTGCCAGCAGCTTAGACGCCGGCCCATTCGCCTACGAGCAGTACTTC
cdr3_length: 14; clone_size: few; v_call: TRBV5-5; j_call: TRBJ1-1; d_call: TRBD1; cdr3_aa: CASSFYRDRAEAFF; cdr3_nt: TGTGCCAGCAGCTTCTACCGGGACAGGGCTGAAGCTTTCTTT
cdr3_length: 13; clone_size: many; v_call: TRBV7-2; j_call: TRBJ2-3; d_call: NA; cdr3_aa: CASSSPSTDTQYF; cdr3_nt: TGTGCCAGCAGCTCCCCTAGCACAGATACGCAGTATTTT
cdr3_length: 17; clone_size: many; v_call: TRBV20-1; j_call: TRBJ2-3; d_call: TRBD1; cdr3_aa: CSAHRFRGRGVTDTQYF; cdr3_nt: TGCAGTGCCCACAGGTTCAGGGGGCGAGGGGTCACAGATACGCAGTATTTT
cdr3_length: 15; clone_size: NA; v_call: TRBV7-9; j_call: TRBJ2-3; d_call: NA; cdr3_aa: CASSLLATRTDTQYF; cdr3_nt: TGTGCCAGCAGCTTGTTGGCCACCCGCACAGATACGCAGTATTTT
cdr3_length: 15; clone_size: NA; v_call: TRBV6-1; j_call: TRBJ1-5; d_call: NA; cdr3_aa: CASSRWGDEGQPQHF; cdr3_nt: TGTGCCAGCAGTAGGTGGGGCGATGAGGGTCAGCCCCAGCATTTT
cdr3_length: 13; clone_size: NA; v_call: TRBV28; j_call: TRBJ2-4; d_call: TRBD2; cdr3_aa: CAASGDTPDIQYF; cdr3_nt: TGTGCGGCTAGCGGGGACACTCCGGACATTCAGTACTTC
cdr3_length: 12; clone_size: few; v_call: TRBV7-2; j_call: TRBJ2-7; d_call: NA; cdr3_aa: CASSAYNREQYF; cdr3_nt: TGTGCCAGCAGCGCCTACAATCGCGAGCAGTACTTC
cdr3_length: 14; clone_size: many; v_call: TRBV3-1; j_call: TRBJ2-1; d_call: NA; cdr3_aa: CASSRRGGYNEQFF; cdr3_nt: TGTGCCAGCAGCCGGCGCGGCGGTTACAATGAGCAGTTCTTC
cdr3_length: 14; clone_size: NA; v_call: TRBV6-2/TRBV6-3; j_call: TRBJ1-5; d_call: NA; cdr3_aa: CASSHGQRNQPQHF; cdr3_nt: TGTGCCAGCAGCCATGGACAGAGGAATCAGCCCCAGCATTTT
cdr3_length: 13; clone_size: NA; v_call: TRBV25-1; j_call: TRBJ2-7; d_call: TRBD1; cdr3_aa: CASSEWTGYEQYF; cdr3_nt: TGTGCCAGCAGTGAATGGACAGGCTACGAGCAGTACTTC
cdr3_length: 16; clone_size: NA; v_call: TRBV6-5; j_call: TRBJ1-5; d_call: TRBD1; cdr3_aa: CASSSNRGTSNQPQHF; cdr3_nt: TGTGCCAGCAGTTCCAACAGGGGGACTAGCAATCAGCCCCAGCATTTT
cdr3_length: 17; clone_size: NA; v_call: TRBV29-1; j_call: TRBJ2-2; d_call: TRBD1; cdr3_aa: CSVDVVADRGRTGELFF; cdr3_nt: TGCAGCGTTGACGTCGTTGCGGACAGGGGGCGGACCGGGGAGCTGTTTTTT
cdr3_length: 16; clone_size: NA; v_call: TRBV7-2; j_call: TRBJ2-5; d_call: TRBD2; cdr3_aa: CASSISLAGGNNEQYF; cdr3_nt: TGTGCCAGCAGCATATCCCTAGCGGGGGGGAACAATGAGCAGTACTTC
cdr3_length: 15; clone_size: few; v_call: TRBV7-2; j_call: TRBJ2-7; d_call: NA; cdr3_aa: CASSLGRAPSYEQYF; cdr3_nt: TGTGCCAGCAGCTTAGGGAGGGCCCCCTCCTACGAGCAGTACTTC
cdr3_length: 12; clone_size: NA; v_call: TRBV10-3; j_call: TRBJ2-7; d_call: NA; cdr3_aa: CAISPVSAEQYF; cdr3_nt: TGTGCCATCAGCCCGGTTTCGGCCGAGCAGTACTTC
cdr3_length: 14; clone_size: many; v_call: TRBV3-1; j_call: TRBJ1-5; d_call: TRBD1; cdr3_aa: CASSRDRGNQPQHF; cdr3_nt: TGTGCCAGCAGTCGGGACAGGGGAAATCAGCCCCAGCATTTT
cdr3_length: 15; clone_size: NA; v_call: TRBV28; j_call: TRBJ1-2; d_call: NA; cdr3_aa: CASSSRTEANYGYTF; cdr3_nt: TGTGCCAGCAGTTCCCGGACAGAAGCTAACTATGGCTACACCTTC
cdr3_length: 14; clone_size: many; v_call: TRBV5-1; j_call: TRBJ2-5; d_call: NA; cdr3_aa: CASSVVGLQETQYF; cdr3_nt: TGCGCCAGCAGCGTGGTAGGCTTGCAAGAGACCCAGTACTTC
cdr3_length: 16; clone_size: NA; v_call: TRBV3-1; j_call: TRBJ2-1; d_call: TRBD2; cdr3_aa: CASSHLAGGPYNEQFF; cdr3_nt: TGTGCCAGCAGCCATCTAGCGGGGGGGCCCTACAATGAGCAGTTCTTC
cdr3_length: 14; clone_size: NA; v_call: TRBV6-2/TRBV6-3; j_call: TRBJ2-1; d_call: TRBD2; cdr3_aa: CATTGTRGYNEQFF; cdr3_nt: TGTGCCACAACCGGGACTAGGGGTTACAATGAGCAGTTCTTC